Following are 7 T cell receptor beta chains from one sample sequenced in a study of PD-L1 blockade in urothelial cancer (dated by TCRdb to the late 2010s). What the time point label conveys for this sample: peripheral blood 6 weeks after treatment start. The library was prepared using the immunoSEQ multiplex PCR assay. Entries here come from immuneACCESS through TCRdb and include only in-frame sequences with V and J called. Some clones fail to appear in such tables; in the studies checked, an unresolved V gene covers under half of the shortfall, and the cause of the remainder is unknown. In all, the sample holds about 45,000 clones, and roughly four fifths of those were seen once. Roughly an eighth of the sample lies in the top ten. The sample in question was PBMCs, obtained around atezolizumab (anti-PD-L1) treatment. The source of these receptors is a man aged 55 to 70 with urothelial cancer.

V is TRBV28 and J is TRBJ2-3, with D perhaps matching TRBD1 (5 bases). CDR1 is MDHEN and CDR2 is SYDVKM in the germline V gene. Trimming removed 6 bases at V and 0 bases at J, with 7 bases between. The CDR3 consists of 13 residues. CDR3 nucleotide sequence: TGTGCCAGCAGGAGACAGAGCACAGATACGCAGTATTTT. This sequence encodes CASRRQSTDTQYF.

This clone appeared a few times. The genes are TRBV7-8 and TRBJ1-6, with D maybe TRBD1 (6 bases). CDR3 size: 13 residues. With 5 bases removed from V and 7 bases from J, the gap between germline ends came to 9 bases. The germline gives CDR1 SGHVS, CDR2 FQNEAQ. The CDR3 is CASSVTGNSPLHF. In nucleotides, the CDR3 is TGTGCCAGCAGCGTTACAGGGAATTCACCCCTCCACTTT.

CDR3 DNA: TGTGCCAGTAGCAAACTACAGGGGATGGTTCTTTGGGAGCCCCAGCATTTT. Translating gives CASSKLQGMVLWEPQHF. The V gene is TRBV19, the J gene TRBJ1-5, with 7 bases identical to TRBD1. Per germline, CDR1 LNHDA and CDR2 SQIVND (reference sequence). The CDR3 runs to 17 residues. V gave up 6 bases and J gave up 8 bases; unmatched junction bases: 19. Looking up the rest from reference TRBV19 and TRBJ1-5 gives the full variable domain: DGGITQSPKYLFRKEGQNVTLSCEQNLNHDAMYWYRQDPGQGLRLIYYSQIVNDFQKGDIAEGYSVSREKKESFPLTVTSAQKNPTAFYLCASSKLQGMVLWEPQHFGDGTRLSIL.

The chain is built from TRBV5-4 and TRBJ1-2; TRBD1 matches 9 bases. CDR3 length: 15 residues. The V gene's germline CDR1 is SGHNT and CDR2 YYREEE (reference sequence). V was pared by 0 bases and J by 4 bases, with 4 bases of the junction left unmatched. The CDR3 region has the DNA TGTGCCAGCAGCTTGGTACAGGGGGCCGGCTATGGCTACACCTTC. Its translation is CASSLVQGAGYGYTF.

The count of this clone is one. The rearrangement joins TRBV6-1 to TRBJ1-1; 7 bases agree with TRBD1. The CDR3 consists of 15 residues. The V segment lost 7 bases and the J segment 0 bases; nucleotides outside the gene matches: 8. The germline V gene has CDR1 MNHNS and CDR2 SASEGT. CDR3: CASNGWDSLNTEAFF. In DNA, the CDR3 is TGTGCCAGCAATGGCTGGGACAGCCTGAACACTGAAGCTTTCTTT.

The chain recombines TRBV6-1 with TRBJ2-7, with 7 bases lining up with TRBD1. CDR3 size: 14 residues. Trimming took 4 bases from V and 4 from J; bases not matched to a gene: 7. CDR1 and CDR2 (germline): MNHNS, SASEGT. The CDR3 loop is CASSVTTGRYEQYF. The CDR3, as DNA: TGTGCCAGCAGTGTCACGACAGGGCGGTACGAGCAGTACTTC.

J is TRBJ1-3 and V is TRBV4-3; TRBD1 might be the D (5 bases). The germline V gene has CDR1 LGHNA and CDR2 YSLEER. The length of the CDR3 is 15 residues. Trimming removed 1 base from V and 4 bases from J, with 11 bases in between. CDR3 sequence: CASSQGRAPGNTIYF. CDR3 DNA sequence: TGCGCCAGCAGCCAAGGCAGGGCACCAGGAAACACCATATATTTT.